The 31 T cell receptor beta chains below all came from one sample that was sequenced in a study of cytomegalovirus exposure and HLA in healthy donors. 13 Jbeta primers and 60 Vbeta primers were used for the PCR. Sequencing was performed with immunoSEQ multiplex PCR; in TCRdb, only in-frame clones are kept and a portion is missing. The data contain about 200,000 clones, around 73% of them singletons. Sequenced material: PBMCs. The receptor set was obtained from a woman aged 25 to 39 in good health and CMV-seronegative.

The chain carries TRBV5-8 and TRBJ1-6; no clear D gene. Trimming stripped 4 bases from V and 0 bases from J, with 14 bases between. The CDR3 totals 17 residues. The germline gives CDR1 SGHTS, CDR2 YDEGEE. This CDR3 is CASSPRAGSSYNSPLHF. CDR3 DNA: TGTGCCAGCAGCCCCCGGGCGGGGAGCTCCTATAATTCACCCCTCCACTTT.

As to this clone: One end of the junction varies from germline; a read error may be responsible. The J gene is TRBJ1-2, the V gene TRBV5-1, with 8 bases aligning to TRBD1. This CDR3 spans 14 amino acids. Germline-derived CDR1 and CDR2 are SGHRS and YFSETQ. In DNA, the CDR3 is TGCGCCAGCCGCGTATGGCAGGGGGCATATGGCTACCCCTTC. Translation: CASRVWQGAYGYPF.

The chain carries TRBV30 and TRBJ1-1, with 8 bases lining up with TRBD1. Germline CDR1 and CDR2: GTSNPN and SVGIG (reference sequence). V lost 7 bases, J lost 1 base, and 5 bases stayed unmatched. This CDR3 contains 13 residues. The CDR3 DNA is TGTGCCTCGGACAGGGCGGCGAACACTGAAGCTTTCTTT. It is translated as CASDRAANTEAFF.

This chain uses TRBV5-1 with TRBJ1-2; 8 bases align to TRBD1. The CDR3 runs to 14 residues. The V gene's germline CDR1 is SGHRS and CDR2 YFSETQ. The V gene end was trimmed by 4 bases and the J gene end by 3 bases; junction bases not matched to a gene: 5. The CDR3 loop reads CASSDQGADYGYTF. The CDR3 DNA reads TGCGCCAGCAGCGATCAGGGGGCGGACTATGGCTACACCTTC. The complete variable domain, with remaining parts taken from reference TRBV5-1 and TRBJ1-2, reads KAGVTQTPRYLIKTRGQQVTLSCSPISGHRSVSWYQQTPGQGLQFLFEYFSETQRNKGNFPGRFSGRQFSNSRSEMNVSTLELGDSALYLCASSDQGADYGYTFGSGTRLTVV.

This chain uses TRBV30 with TRBJ2-6; TRBD2 matches 7 bases. Germline V gene sequence: CDR1 GTSNPN, CDR2 SVGIG (reference sequence). The ends lost 3 bases at V and 4 bases at J; junction bases unmatched: 3. The CDR3 runs 14 residues. The CDR3 spells CAWRGGIGANVLTF. The CDR3 DNA is TGTGCCTGGAGGGGGGGGATCGGGGCCAACGTCCTGACTTTC.

There are a few counts of this clone. The rearrangement joins TRBV5-4 to TRBJ2-2, with 15 positions matching TRBD2. Germline V lookup: CDR1 SGHNT, CDR2 YYREEE (reference sequence). V dropped 3 bases and J dropped 6; count of bases not matched to a gene: 6. This CDR3 comprises 17 residues. This chain's CDR3 is CASSSRTSGGAPGELFF. In nucleotides, the CDR3 is TGTGCCAGCAGCTCGCGGACTAGCGGGGGGGCGCCCGGGGAGCTGTTTTTT.

The rearrangement joins TRBV10-1 to TRBJ1-1; TRBD1 matches at 10 bases. Germline lookup yields CDR1 WNHNN and CDR2 SYGVQD (reference sequence). The CDR3 length is 12 residues. Germline trimming cut 6 bases from V and 7 bases from J; bases unmatched to any gene: 2. CDR3 nucleotides: TGCGCCAGCAGGGACAGGGGGATTGAAGCTTTCTTT. Amino acid sequence: CASRDRGIEAFF.

CDR3 coding DNA: TGTGCCAGCAGCCGCCCACAGGGGGTGGCAGAGACCCAGTACTTC. Translated: CASSRPQGVAETQYF. V usage is TRBV7-9 and J usage is TRBJ2-5; 8 bases map to TRBD1. V was clipped by 5 bases and J by 4 bases; unmatched bases: 9. The germline CDR1 and CDR2 sequences are SEHNR and FQNEAQ (reference sequence). The CDR3 is 15 amino acids.

The rearrangement links TRBV9 to TRBJ2-7; the match to TRBD2 covers 10 bases. Per the germline V gene, CDR1 is SGDLS and CDR2 is YYNGEE. The J segment lost 2 bases and the V segment lost 4 bases, leaving 12 bases of the junction unmatched. The CDR3 loop spans 17 amino acids. Written as DNA, the CDR3 is TGTGCCAGCAGCTCAGAGGTAGCGGGGGGACTTACCTACGAGCAGTACTTC. It translates to CASSSEVAGGLTYEQYF.

The chain employs TRBV10-3 and TRBJ2-6, with D maybe TRBD2 (5 bases). Trimming cost V 9 bases and J 4 bases, with 13 bases left between them. The CDR3 is 14 residues long. The germline V gene encodes CDR1 ENHRY and CDR2 SYGVKD. CDR3 DNA sequence: TGTGCCATACTGGCGGGTTCAGGGGCCAACGTCCTGACTTTC. Translating it yields CAILAGSGANVLTF.

J is TRBJ2-6 and V is TRBV2, with 8 bases fitting TRBD1. Germline values: CDR1 SNHLY, CDR2 FYNNEI. The junction had 4 bases not matched to a gene; V was cut back by 6 bases and J by 3 bases. The length of the CDR3 is 15 residues. The CDR3 protein is CASRTGAGGANVLTF. In nucleotides, the CDR3 is TGTGCCAGCAGGACAGGGGCCGGTGGGGCCAACGTCCTGACTTTC.

The chain combines TRBV20-1 with TRBJ2-5, with D tentatively TRBD2 (5 bases). Between the trimmed V and J ends, which lost 7 bases and 5 bases, there was a span of 11 bases. This CDR3 contains 11 residues. Germline CDR1 and CDR2: DFQATT and SNEGSKA (reference sequence). The CDR3 DNA reads as TGCAGTGGAGGGCGAGGGGAGACCCAGTACTTC. It codes for CSGGRGETQYF.

The gene calls are TRBV6-5 and TRBJ2-7; 8 bases map to TRBD2. Germline V lookup: CDR1 MNHEY, CDR2 SVGAGI. The CDR3 is made up of 15 amino acids. J was trimmed by 2 bases and V by 5 bases; bases with no gene match: 8. As DNA, the CDR3 is TGTGCCAGCAGTCCCTCTAGCGGGTATCCCTACGAGCAGTACTTC. Translated: CASSPSSGYPYEQYF.

The genes are TRBV7-3 and TRBJ2-1, with 8 nucleotides matching TRBD1. Germline CDR1 SGHTA, CDR2 FQGTGA. V shed 6 bases, J shed 4 bases, and the junction held 8 bases outside the gene matches. The CDR3 covers 15 residues. The CDR3 reads CASSSQGALYNEQFF. In nucleotides, the CDR3 is TGTGCCAGCAGTTCCCAGGGGGCCCTTTACAATGAGCAGTTCTTC.

V usage is TRBV10-3 and J usage is TRBJ1-1; 11 bases match TRBD1. V lost 6 bases, J lost 5 bases, and 2 bases stayed unmatched. This CDR3 contains 13 residues. CDR1 and CDR2 from the germline V gene are ENHRY and SYGVKD. The chain's CDR3 is CAIRGQGVTEAFF. Written as DNA, the CDR3 is TGTGCCATCAGGGGACAGGGGGTAACTGAAGCTTTCTTT.

In nucleotides, the CDR3 is TGTGCCAGCATAGCGGGAGGTTTAAATGAGCAGTTCTTC. This sequence encodes CASIAGGLNEQFF. The gene calls are TRBV28 and TRBJ2-1; 10 bases match TRBD2. Germline values: CDR1 MDHEN, CDR2 SYDVKM. CDR3 length equals 13 residues. V was clipped by 7 bases and J by 7 bases; unmatched bases: 4.

The V gene is TRBV18, the J gene TRBJ2-1; maybe TRBD2 (5 bases). Per the germline V gene, CDR1 is KGHSH and CDR2 is LQKENI. CDR3 length equals 14 residues. Trimming shortened V by 3 bases and J by 7 bases, and 13 bases separated the two germline ends. The CDR3 sequence: CASSPPRVINEQFF. CDR3 in DNA: TGTGCCAGCTCACCCCCGAGGGTTATAAATGAGCAGTTCTTC. Together with reference TRBV18 and TRBJ2-1, the CDR3 gives the full variable domain: NAGVMQNPRHLVRRRGQEARLRCSPMKGHSHVYWYRQLPEEGLKFMVYLQKENIIDESGMPKERFSAEFPKEGPSILRIQQVVRGDSAAYFCASSPPRVINEQFFGPGTRLTVL.

This clone was picked up one time. The chain uses TRBV7-3 and TRBJ2-5; D is unclear. The V and J ends lost 3 bases and 1 base respectively, with 6 bases between them. The CDR3 length is 13 residues. Per germline, CDR1 SGHTA and CDR2 FQGTGA. The CDR3: CASSFLLQETQYF. For the CDR3, the DNA is TGTGCCAGCAGCTTTCTCCTCCAAGAGACCCAGTACTTC.

The chain combines TRBV18 with TRBJ2-1; 9 nucleotides align to TRBD2. The V segment lost 3 bases and the J segment 5 bases; nucleotides outside the gene matches: 5. The CDR3 runs 15 residues. Germline V lookup: CDR1 KGHSH, CDR2 LQKENI. The CDR3 region is CASSPGTSKNNEQFF. DNA for the CDR3: TGTGCCAGCTCACCCGGGACTAGCAAAAACAATGAGCAGTTCTTC.

This clone was observed a few times. The J gene is TRBJ2-7, the V gene TRBV6-5; tentative D call: TRBD1 (5 bases). This CDR3 is 14 amino acids long. Germline V gene sequence: CDR1 MNHEY, CDR2 SVGAGI. The V and J ends lost 2 bases and 3 bases respectively, with 11 bases between them. The CDR3 region has the DNA TGTGCCAGCAGTTACGACAGTGGGCACTACGAGCAGTACTTC. The encoded protein is CASSYDSGHYEQYF.

This clone was seen more than once but under ten times. The V gene is TRBV5-1, the J gene TRBJ1-1, with a weak D call TRBD1 (5 bases). This CDR3 has 15 amino acids. The V gene's germline CDR1 is SGHRS and CDR2 YFSETQ. Trimming removed 0 bases from V and 5 bases from J, with 14 bases in between. The CDR3 DNA reads TGCGCCAGCAGCTTGGAGGCAGGGAAGGGAACTGAAGCTTTCTTT. Amino acids: CASSLEAGKGTEAFF.

The chain employs TRBV5-6 and TRBJ2-3; D possibly corresponds to TRBD2 (6 bases). This CDR3 is built from 15 residues. The germline V gene has CDR1 SGHDT and CDR2 YYEEEE. V lost 4 bases to trimming and J lost 5 bases, with 17 bases between them. CDR3 DNA sequence: TGTGCCAGCAGCCGTATAGCGGCCGGGGGAGATACGCAGTATTTT. It translates to CASSRIAAGGDTQYF.

V and J are TRBV28 and TRBJ1-5, with 7 bases that match TRBD1. Trimming at V came to 3 bases and at J to 6 bases, leaving 20 bases not matched to a gene. The CDR3 has 19 amino acids. Per germline, CDR1 MDHEN and CDR2 SYDVKM. CDR3: CASSFLDLQGNLGSQPQHF. The CDR3 coding sequence is TGTGCCAGCAGTTTTCTTGACTTACAGGGGAATCTTGGGAGTCAGCCCCAGCATTTT.

DNA for the CDR3: TGTGCCAGCAGTCAAAACAGGGGACCCTATGGCTACACCTTC. It translates to CASSQNRGPYGYTF. The V call is TRBV6-6, the J call TRBJ1-2; TRBD1 matches 7 bases. CDR3 length equals 14 residues. V lost 5 bases, J lost 4 bases, and 7 bases stayed unmatched. Germline assignment: CDR1 MNHNY and CDR2 SVGAGI (reference sequence).

The CDR3 DNA is TGTGCCAGCAGCCCCACGCCGGTCTCCTACGAGCAGTACTTC. It is translated as CASSPTPVSYEQYF. The V gene is TRBV7-9, the J gene TRBJ2-7, with D uncertain. Trimming removed 5 bases at V and 0 bases at J, with 11 bases between. CDR1 and CDR2 (germline): SEHNR, FQNEAQ (reference sequence). The CDR3 has 14 residues.

V and J are TRBV4-2 and TRBJ2-3; 10 bases map to TRBD2. CDR1 is LGHNA and CDR2 is YNFKEQ in the germline V gene. CDR3 length: 17 amino acids. V shed 1 base and J 2 bases; nucleotides not matched to a gene: 6. For the CDR3, the DNA is TGTGCCAGCAGCCAAGCTAAAGCGGGAGGGCCCACAGATACGCAGTATTTT. Residues: CASSQAKAGGPTDTQYF.

The chain links TRBV18 to TRBJ1-3, with D maybe TRBD1 (5 bases). Trimming removed 4 bases from V and 0 bases from J, with 10 bases in between. Germline CDR1 is KGHSH and CDR2 is LQKENI. The CDR3 runs 15 residues. The CDR3: CASSQGHGSGNTIYF. The CDR3 DNA reads TGTGCCAGCTCACAGGGGCACGGCTCTGGAAACACCATATATTTT. Using reference TRBV18 and TRBJ1-3 for the parts outside the CDR3, the full variable domain is NAGVMQNPRHLVRRRGQEARLRCSPMKGHSHVYWYRQLPEEGLKFMVYLQKENIIDESGMPKERFSAEFPKEGPSILRIQQVVRGDSAAYFCASSQGHGSGNTIYFGEGSWLTVV.

The J gene is TRBJ1-4, the V gene TRBV23-1; a weak D match, TRBD1 (5 bases). TRBV23-1 is given ORF status, its function remaining uncertain. The CDR3 is 15 amino acids. The ends were cut back, 1 base at V and 8 bases at J, with 14 bases in the middle. The CDR3 bases are TGCGCCAGCAGTCAATGGACCCGGGAGGGGGAAAAACTGTTTTTT. Translating gives CASSQWTREGEKLFF.

A few counts support this clone. The chain links TRBV29-1 to TRBJ2-1; D remains ambiguous. V was clipped by 7 bases and J by 6 bases, with 16 bases between them. The CDR3 consists of 13 residues. Germline CDR1 is SQVTM and CDR2 is ANQGSEA. CDR3 residues: CSARLSIFNEQFF. CDR3 bases: TGCAGCGCGCGACTCTCGATCTTCAATGAGCAGTTCTTC.

This clone was observed a handful of times. This rearrangement joins TRBV15 to TRBJ2-7, with 11 positions matching TRBD1. Germline-derived CDR1 and CDR2 are LNHNV and YYDKDF (reference sequence). V lost 2 bases, J lost 12 bases, and 9 bases stayed unmatched. The CDR3 spans 14 residues. The CDR3 DNA reads TGTGCCACCAGCAGATACGGGACAGGGGGTACGGGGTACTTC. This translates into CATSRYGTGGTGYF.

The CDR3 DNA is TGTGCCAGCAGCGCCGACAGGTATTCCACCGCCGGGGAGCTGTTTTTT. Amino acids: CASSADRYSTAGELFF. The rearrangement joins TRBV7-2 to TRBJ2-2; perhaps TRBD1 as D (6 bases). The germline CDR1 and CDR2 sequences are SGHTA and FQGNSA. This CDR3 spans 16 amino acids. Trimming removed 5 bases from V and 6 bases from J, with 19 bases in between.